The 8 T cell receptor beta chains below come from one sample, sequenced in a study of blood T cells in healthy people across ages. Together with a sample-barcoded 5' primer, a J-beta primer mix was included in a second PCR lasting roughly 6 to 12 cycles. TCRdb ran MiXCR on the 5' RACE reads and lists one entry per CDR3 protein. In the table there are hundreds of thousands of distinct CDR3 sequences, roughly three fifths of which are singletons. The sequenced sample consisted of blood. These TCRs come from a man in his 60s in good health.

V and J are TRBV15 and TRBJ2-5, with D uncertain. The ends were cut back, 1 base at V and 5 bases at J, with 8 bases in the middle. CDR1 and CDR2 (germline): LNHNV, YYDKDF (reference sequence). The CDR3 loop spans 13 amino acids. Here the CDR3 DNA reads TGTGCCACCAGCAGAGGTCAGTTGGAGACCCAGTACTTC. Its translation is CATSRGQLETQYF.

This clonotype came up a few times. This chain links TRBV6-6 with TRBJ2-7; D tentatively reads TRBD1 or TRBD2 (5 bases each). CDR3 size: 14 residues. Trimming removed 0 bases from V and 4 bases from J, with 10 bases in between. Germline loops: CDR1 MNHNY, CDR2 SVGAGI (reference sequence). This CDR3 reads CASSYSIEGYEQYF. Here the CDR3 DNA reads TGTGCCAGCAGTTACTCGATAGAGGGGTACGAGCAGTACTTC.

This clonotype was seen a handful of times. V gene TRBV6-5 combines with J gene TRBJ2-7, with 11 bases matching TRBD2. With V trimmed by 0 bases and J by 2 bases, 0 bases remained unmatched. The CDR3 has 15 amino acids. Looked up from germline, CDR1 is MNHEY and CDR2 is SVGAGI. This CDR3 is CASSYSTSGAYEQYF. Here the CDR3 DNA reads TGTGCCAGCAGTTACTCGACTAGCGGGGCCTACGAGCAGTACTTC.

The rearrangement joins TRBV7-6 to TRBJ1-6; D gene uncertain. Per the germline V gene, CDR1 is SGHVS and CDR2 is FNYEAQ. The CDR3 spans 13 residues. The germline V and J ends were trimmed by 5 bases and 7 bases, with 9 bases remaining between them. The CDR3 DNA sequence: TGTGCCAGCAGCCAACTACAGAATTCACCCCTCCACTTT. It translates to CASSQLQNSPLHF.

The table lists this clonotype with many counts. The CDR3 loop reads CASSHASSGLANNEQFF. CDR3 DNA: TGCGCCAGCAGCCACGCATCTTCGGGACTAGCGAACAATGAGCAGTTCTTC. The V gene is TRBV4-1, the J gene TRBJ2-1; 10 positions agree with TRBD2. CDR3 length equals 17 residues. Losses at the gene ends were 3 bases for V and 5 bases for J; bases not matched to a gene: 10. CDR1 and CDR2 from the germline V gene are MGHRA and YSYEKL.

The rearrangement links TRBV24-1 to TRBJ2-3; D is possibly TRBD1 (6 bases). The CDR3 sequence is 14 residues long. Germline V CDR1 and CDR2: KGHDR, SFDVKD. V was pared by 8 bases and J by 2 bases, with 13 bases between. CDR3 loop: CATIPGQLTDTQYF. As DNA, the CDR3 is TGTGCCACCATCCCCGGACAGCTCACAGATACGCAGTATTTT.

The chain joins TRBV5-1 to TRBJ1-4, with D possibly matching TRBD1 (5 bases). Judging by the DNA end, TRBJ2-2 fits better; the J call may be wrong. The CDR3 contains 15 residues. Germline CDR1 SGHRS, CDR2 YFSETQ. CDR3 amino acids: CASSSDRGPAGELFF. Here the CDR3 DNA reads TGCGCCAGCAGCTCAGACAGAGGCCCGGCCGGGGAGCTGTTTTTT.

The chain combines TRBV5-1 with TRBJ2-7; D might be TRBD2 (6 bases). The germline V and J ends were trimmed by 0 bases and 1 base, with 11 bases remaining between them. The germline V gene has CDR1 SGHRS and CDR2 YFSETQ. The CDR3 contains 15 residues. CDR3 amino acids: CASSLAGGKSYEQYF. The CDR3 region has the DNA TGCGCCAGCAGCTTGGCCGGGGGAAAGTCCTACGAGCAGTACTTC.